This is a list of T cell receptor beta chains from one sample in a study of metastatic and nonmetastatic thyroid tumors. TCRdb used MiXCR to call clones anew from the PCR reads. The sample carries approximately 20,000 clones, more than 30% recorded once. Sequenced material: tumor tissue. Source of these receptors: a female donor with papillary thyroid cancer or a benign thyroid nodule (not recorded which). Some clones in this sample may be carry-over from other donors' samples. Both conserved end residues are part of each CDR3. A D gene is named only where the DNA matches it firmly. Not every row has a clone size; where given, it reads once, few, many or a size class.

v_call	clone_size	d_call	j_call	cdr3_nt	cdr3_aa
TRBV28	few	.	TRBJ1-5	TGTGCCAGCAGTTCGGTGGGGGCAGGGTTTAATCAGCCCCAGCATTTT	CASSSVGAGFNQPQHF
TRBV4-2	.	.	TRBJ1-5	TGTGCCAGCAGCCAAGACGGTTATAGCAATCAGCCCCAGCATTTT	CASSQDGYSNQPQHF
TRBV19	.	.	TRBJ2-7	TGTGCCAGTAGTGGTGGGGAGTTCCACGAGCAGTACTTC	CASSGGEFHEQYF
TRBV14	.	.	TRBJ2-1	TGTGCCAGCAGCCAGCGGGACCCCCCCAATGAGCAGTTCTTC	CASSQRDPPNEQFF
TRBV11-2	once	.	TRBJ2-3	TGTGCCAGCAGCTTGGCTTCCGGGGCAGATACGCAGTATTTT	CASSLASGADTQYF
TRBV7-2	.	.	TRBJ2-7	TGTGCCAGCAGGAACCTGGTACAGGGAGCCTACGAGCAGTACTTC	CASRNLVQGAYEQYF
TRBV6-2/TRBV6-3	few	.	TRBJ2-7	TGTGCCAGCAGTTATTCGACAGTCTACGAGCAGTACTTC	CASSYSTVYEQYF
TRBV11-2	.	.	TRBJ2-1	TGTGCCAGCAGCTTACTGATTGAGCAGTTCTTC	CASSLLIEQFF
TRBV27	.	.	TRBJ2-2	TGTGCCAGCAGCCTTCTCACCGGGGAGCTGTTTTTT	CASSLLTGELFF
TRBV6-1	.	TRBD2	TRBJ2-3	TGTGCCAGCAGTGAGAAGGTTAGCGGGGAGGGGACAGATACGCAGTATTTT	CASSEKVSGEGTDTQYF
TRBV6-1	few	TRBD2	TRBJ2-5	TGTGCCAGCAGACTACTAGCGGGGGAGACCCAGTACTTC	CASRLLAGETQYF
TRBV2	.	TRBD2	TRBJ2-7	TGTGCCAGCAGTGAAAAGCGGGAGGCCTACGAGCAGTACTTC	CASSEKREAYEQYF
TRBV24-1	.	TRBD1	TRBJ1-5	TGTGCCACCAGTGAGGCCGGGACAGGGATTCAGCCCCAGCATTTT	CATSEAGTGIQPQHF
TRBV5-1	few	.	TRBJ2-1	TGCGCCAGCAGCTCCCGACCCGTTGTTGGCTACAATGAGCAGTTCTTC	CASSSRPVVGYNEQFF
TRBV7-6	.	TRBD2	TRBJ2-1	TGTGCCAGCAGCTTAGAAACGGGGGGGCAAGCCTACAATGAGCAGTTCTTC	CASSLETGGQAYNEQFF
TRBV4-1	.	.	TRBJ2-1	TGCGCCAGCAGCCAGATGGGGGGTACATGGGAGCAGTTCTTC	CASSQMGGTWEQFF
TRBV28	.	.	TRBJ1-2	TGTGCCAGCAGTCTCGGAAGTGTTGGCTACACCTTC	CASSLGSVGYTF
TRBV28	.	.	TRBJ1-2	TGTGCCAGCAGCCCAAGAGATGGCTACACCTTC	CASSPRDGYTF
TRBV7-8	.	TRBD2	TRBJ2-7	TGTGCCAGCAGCTTACTAGCGGGCTCCTACGAGCAGTACTTC	CASSLLAGSYEQYF
TRBV6-2/TRBV6-3	.	TRBD2	TRBJ2-2	TGTGCCAGCAGTTACGTGCTAGCGGGAGACACCGGGGAGCTGTTTTTT	CASSYVLAGDTGELFF
TRBV6-1	.	.	TRBJ2-1	TGTGCCAGCAGCACCGGGGGCGGACTAGAAAAGTTCTTC	CASSTGGGLEKFF
TRBV9	.	TRBD2	TRBJ2-1	TGTGCCAGCAGCGGTGCAAGGGAGGGATCTTTGGAGCAGTTCTTC	CASSGAREGSLEQFF
TRBV25-1	few	.	TRBJ2-3	TGTGCCAGCAAAGGTGGTTCAGATACGCAGTATTTT	CASKGGSDTQYF